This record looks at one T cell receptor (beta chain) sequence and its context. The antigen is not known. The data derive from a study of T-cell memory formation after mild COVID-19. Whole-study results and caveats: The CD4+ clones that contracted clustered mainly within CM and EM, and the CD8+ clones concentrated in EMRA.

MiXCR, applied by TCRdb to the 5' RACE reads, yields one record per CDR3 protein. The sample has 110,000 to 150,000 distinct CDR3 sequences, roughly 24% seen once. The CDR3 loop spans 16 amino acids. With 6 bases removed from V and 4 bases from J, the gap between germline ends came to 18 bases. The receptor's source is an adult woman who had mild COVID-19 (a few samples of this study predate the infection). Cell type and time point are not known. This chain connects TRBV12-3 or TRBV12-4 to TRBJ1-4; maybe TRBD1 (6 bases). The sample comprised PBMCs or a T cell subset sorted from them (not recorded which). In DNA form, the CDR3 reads TGTGCCAGCAGGCCCCAGGGGCGAGCGGATAATGAAAAACTGTTTTTT. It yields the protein CASRPQGRADNEKLFF.